The rows below give T cell receptor beta chains drawn from one sample of a study of T cell responses to AZD1222 COVID-19 vaccine. Libraries were prepared by immunoSEQ multiplex PCR; TCRdb keeps only in-frame clonotypes and omits some of them. The table has 130,000 or so clones, 86% seen once; the top ten hold more than 10%. The material sequenced was peripheral blood, taken on day 0 of AZD1222 vaccination. These TCRs come from an adult in good health. The CDR3 runs from the conserved cysteine through the conserved F or W. The D gene is left open where the match is weak. The size entry is marked missing in some rows and otherwise reads once, few, many or a size class.

j_call d_call clone_size cdr3_length v_call cdr3_aa cdr3_nt
TRBJ2-1 - - 15 TRBV21-1 CASRQLAGGRDEQFF TGTGCCAGCAGACAACTAGCGGGAGGGCGGGATGAGCAGTTCTTC
TRBJ1-1 - - 14 TRBV7-3 CASSLGVENTEAFF TGTGCCAGCAGCTTGGGGGTGGAGAACACTGAAGCTTTCTTT
TRBJ1-1 - - 15 TRBV2 CASSESVRLNTEAFF TGTGCCAGCAGTGAATCGGTAAGACTGAACACTGAAGCTTTCTTT
TRBJ1-2 - - 13 TRBV7-8 CASSLLGGNGYTF TGTGCCAGCAGCTTATTGGGGGGCAATGGCTACACCTTC
TRBJ1-2 TRBD1 - 15 TRBV5-1 CASSFDRGIDYGYTF TGCGCCAGCAGCTTCGACAGGGGGATCGACTATGGCTACACCTTC
TRBJ1-4 TRBD1 - 16 TRBV7-9 CASSRFQGVANEKLFF TGTGCCAGCAGCCGATTCCAGGGGGTGGCTAATGAAAAACTGTTTTTT
TRBJ2-7 - - 13 TRBV2 CAVSLGGHYEQYF TGTGCTGTCAGTCTGGGGGGGCACTACGAGCAGTACTTC
TRBJ2-2 TRBD1 - 15 TRBV10-1 CASSRDSSNTGELFF TGCGCCAGCAGTCGGGACAGCTCGAACACCGGGGAGCTGTTTTTT
TRBJ1-2 TRBD1 - 18 TRBV7-8 CASSLALRGPGANYGYTF TGTGCCAGCAGCTTAGCCCTCAGGGGGCCGGGAGCGAACTATGGCTACACCTTC
TRBJ1-6 TRBD1 - 18 TRBV4-3 CASSQVGDLRQGWSPLHF TGCGCCAGCAGCCAAGTTGGGGATCTTCGACAGGGTTGGTCACCCCTCCACTTT
TRBJ1-1 TRBD1 - 15 TRBV6-5 CASRDLGQMNTEAFF TGTGCCAGCAGAGACCTGGGACAGATGAACACTGAAGCTTTCTTT
TRBJ1-4 - few 16 TRBV28 CASSRSGVGTNEKLFF TGTGCCAGCAGTAGATCGGGAGTGGGAACTAATGAAAAACTGTTTTTT
TRBJ1-3 - - 14 TRBV5-5 CASSLGVTGNTIYF TGTGCCAGCAGCTTGGGGGTGACAGGAAACACCATATATTTT
TRBJ1-1 TRBD1 - 15 TRBV7-2 CASSVLDRANTEAFF TGTGCCAGCAGCGTATTGGACAGGGCGAACACTGAAGCTTTCTTT
TRBJ1-1 - - 13 TRBV7-9 CASSLPGGTEAFF TGTGCCAGCAGCTTACCGGGCGGGACAGAAGCTTTCTTT
TRBJ2-7 TRBD1 - 14 TRBV7-9 CASSLGQGAYEQYF TGTGCCAGCAGCCTGGGACAGGGGGCCTACGAGCAGTACTTC
TRBJ2-1 TRBD2 - 14 TRBV7-9 CASSLTSGGPPQFF TGTGCCAGCAGCTTGACTAGCGGGGGGCCCCCGCAGTTCTTC
TRBJ2-2 TRBD2 - 16 TRBV19 CASRTTGEGFTGELFF TGTGCCAGTAGGACGACGGGGGAGGGTTTCACCGGGGAGCTGTTTTTT
TRBJ1-3 - few 15 TRBV2 CASSASRYSGNTIYF TGTGCCAGCAGTGCATCGCGGTACTCTGGAAACACCATATATTTT
TRBJ1-5 - - 14 TRBV6-6 CASSLGSGGQPQHF TGTGCCAGCAGCCTTGGAAGTGGGGGACAGCCCCAGCATTTT
TRBJ2-2 - - 18 TRBV2 CASSEGGAGLRYTGELFF TGTGCCAGCAGTGAAGGTGGTGCTGGCCTGAGGTATACCGGGGAGCTGTTTTTT
TRBJ2-2 TRBD1 - 15 TRBV6-5 CASSYSQGATGELFF TGTGCCAGCAGTTACTCCCAGGGGGCTACCGGGGAGCTGTTTTTT
TRBJ1-5 TRBD1 - 16 TRBV28 CASSPGTGGGHQPQHF TGTGCCAGCAGCCCCGGGACAGGGGGCGGTCATCAGCCCCAGCATTTT
TRBJ1-1 - - 13 TRBV12-3/TRBV12-4 CASSLGFGIGAFF TGTGCCAGCAGTTTAGGGTTTGGGATTGGTGCTTTCTTT
TRBJ2-1 TRBD2 - 13 TRBV2 CASSGEGIREQFF TGTGCCAGCAGTGGGGAGGGGATCAGGGAGCAGTTCTTC
TRBJ1-6 - - 15 TRBV4-3 CASRGAGSDNSPLHF TGCGCCAGCAGGGGGGCCGGGTCCGATAATTCACCCCTCCACTTT
TRBJ2-7 - - 15 TRBV4-3 CASSQGPTLAYEQYF TGCGCCAGCAGCCAAGGCCCGACCTTAGCCTACGAGCAGTACTTC
TRBJ2-4 - - 14 TRBV21-1 CASIQDSPKNIQYF TGTGCCAGCATCCAGGACAGTCCCAAAAACATTCAGTACTTC
TRBJ1-5 TRBD1 once 13 TRBV18 CASSGQENQPQHF TGTGCCAGCTCTGGACAGGAGAATCAGCCCCAGCATTTT
TRBJ1-1 - once 13 TRBV29-1 CSVGGAGNTEAFF TGCAGCGTTGGGGGCGCGGGGAACACTGAAGCTTTCTTT
TRBJ2-7 TRBD2 - 15 TRBV3-1/TRBV3-2 CASSPEEAGVYEQYF TGTGCCAGCAGCCCCGAGGAAGCGGGGGTCTACGAGCAGTACTTC
TRBJ1-2 - - 10 TRBV10-3 CAISDNGYTF TGTGCCATCAGTGATAATGGCTACACCTTC
TRBJ1-1 TRBD1 - 16 TRBV19 CASSILPNRGRTEAFF TGTGCCAGTAGTATATTGCCCAACAGGGGCCGTACTGAAGCTTTCTTT
TRBJ1-2 - - 16 TRBV11-2 CASSLDRRLQWDGYTF TGTGCCAGCAGCTTAGATAGACGGCTACAATGGGATGGCTACACCTTC
TRBJ1-1 - - 13 TRBV27 CASSFTTNTEAFF TGTGCCAGCAGTTTTACGACCAACACTGAAGCTTTCTTT
TRBJ2-3 TRBD2 few 17 TRBV2 CASSWTSGGRSTDTQYF TGTGCCAGCAGTTGGACTAGCGGGGGCCGTAGCACAGATACGCAGTATTTT
TRBJ1-3 - - 15 TRBV5-1 CASSFISGVTDTIYF TGCGCCAGCAGCTTCATTTCGGGTGTCACAGACACCATATATTTT
TRBJ1-1 - - 11 TRBV11-3 CASSLGGEAFF TGTGCCAGCAGCTTAGGAGGAGAAGCTTTCTTT
TRBJ2-1 TRBD1 - 15 TRBV2 CASSALQGTGEEQFF TGTGCCAGCAGTGCTCTACAGGGGACAGGAGAGGAGCAGTTCTTC
TRBJ1-2 - - 12 TRBV2 CASSEGVYGYTF TGTGCCAGCAGTGAGGGAGTGTATGGCTACACCTTC
TRBJ1-3 - - 15 TRBV9 CASSVGESSGNTIYF TGTGCCAGCAGCGTAGGGGAGAGCTCTGGAAACACCATATATTTT
TRBJ2-1 TRBD2 - 17 TRBV19 CASSIRASGRAGNEQFF TGTGCCAGTAGTATCCGGGCTAGCGGGAGGGCCGGGAATGAGCAGTTCTTC
TRBJ1-2 - - 13 TRBV12-3/TRBV12-4 CASSSVSGTGYTF TGTGCCAGCAGTTCAGTTTCCGGGACAGGCTACACCTTC
TRBJ1-6 - - 18 TRBV9 CASSVEVQGASYNSPLHF TGTGCCAGCAGCGTAGAGGTCCAAGGGGCCAGCTATAATTCACCCCTCCACTTT
TRBJ1-1 TRBD1 - 14 TRBV2 CASSLRTGYTEAFF TGTGCCAGCAGCCTTAGGACAGGGTACACTGAAGCTTTCTTT
TRBJ1-5 - once 13 TRBV19 CASNGQGNQPQHF TGTGCCAGTAACGGTCAGGGTAACCAGCCCCAGCATTTT
TRBJ2-7 TRBD2 once 15 TRBV3-1/TRBV3-2 CASSPGGWREDEQYF TGTGCCAGCAGCCCTGGGGGGTGGCGGGAGGACGAGCAGTACTTC
TRBJ2-3 TRBD2 once 19 TRBV19 CASKTSGAPIILSTDTQYF TGTGCCAGTAAAACTAGCGGGGCCCCGATTATTCTTAGCACAGATACGCAGTATTTT
TRBJ2-1 TRBD2 - 16 TRBV28 CASSLPSGRAYNEQFF TGTGCCAGCAGTTTACCCAGCGGGAGGGCCTACAATGAGCAGTTCTTC
TRBJ1-3 - - 14 TRBV5-4 CASSLGALGNTIYF TGTGCCAGCAGCTTGGGGGCGCTGGGAAACACCATATATTTT
TRBJ2-3 - - 18 TRBV28 CASSLGFKRVKRPDTQYF TGTGCCAGCAGTTTAGGTTTTAAGAGAGTAAAAAGGCCAGATACGCAGTATTTT
TRBJ1-1 - - 14 TRBV19 CASSIVSGTPRAFF TGTGCCAGTAGTATAGTTTCCGGGACTCCTCGGGCTTTCTTT
TRBJ1-3 - - 15 TRBV6-5 CASSSYSSSGNTIYF TGTGCCAGCAGTTCTTACAGTAGCTCTGGAAACACCATATATTTT
TRBJ1-6 TRBD1 - 14 TRBV3-1/TRBV3-2 CASRQGSGNSPLHF TGTGCCAGTCGACAGGGCTCGGGGAATTCACCCCTCCACTTT
TRBJ1-1 - - 12 TRBV11-2 CASSFYEREAFF TGTGCCAGCAGCTTCTATGAGAGAGAAGCTTTCTTT
TRBJ2-7 TRBD1 - 14 TRBV9 CASSGRDRSYEQYF TGTGCCAGCAGCGGCCGGGACAGGTCCTACGAGCAGTACTTC
TRBJ2-1 TRBD2 - 15 TRBV28 CASSVTSGAFDEQFF TGTGCCAGCAGTGTAACTAGCGGGGCTTTTGATGAGCAGTTCTTC
TRBJ2-1 - - 16 TRBV15 CATSRGRGSRLDEQFF TGTGCCACCAGCAGAGGTAGGGGGTCGCGGTTGGATGAGCAGTTCTTC
TRBJ1-2 - - 12 TRBV19 CASSLGGYGYTF TGTGCCAGTAGTTTGGGGGGCTATGGCTACACCTTC